The 30 T cell receptor beta chains below come from one sample, sequenced in a study of cytotoxic CD8 clonotypes in ibrutinib-treated CLL. TCRdb keeps only in-frame clones here, not all; method: immunoSEQ multiplex PCR. This sample carries some 200,000 clones, over 60% of them seen once, and the ten largest clones take 13%. Sequenced material: PBMCs, taken after 24 months of ibrutinib treatment. The source of these receptors is a human donor with chronic lymphocytic leukemia.

There are a few counts of this clone. This rearrangement joins TRBV28 to TRBJ1-2; 8 bases align to TRBD1. The CDR3 runs 13 residues. The germline gives CDR1 MDHEN, CDR2 SYDVKM. The ends lost 4 bases at V and 4 bases at J; junction bases unmatched: 2. CDR3 amino acids: CASSWTGSYGYTF. CDR3 DNA: TGTGCCAGCAGTTGGACAGGGTCCTATGGCTACACCTTC.

This clone has only a few counts. The chain carries TRBV6-5 and TRBJ1-2; 8 bases are a match to TRBD1. Germline V CDR1 and CDR2: MNHEY, SVGAGI. CDR3 length: 14 amino acids. V lost 5 bases to trimming and J lost 4 bases; unmatched junction nucleotides: 6. CDR3 sequence (DNA): TGTGCCAGCAGTATGGGACAGGCCGCCTATGGCTACACCTTC. Protein: CASSMGQAAYGYTF.

This clone has just one count. J is TRBJ2-7 and V is TRBV4-3; 7 bases are a match to TRBD2. CDR1 is LGHNA, CDR2 YSLEER, per germline. The CDR3 extends over 17 amino acids. Trimming cost V 6 bases and J 7 bases; bases outside gene matches: 21. The CDR3 bases are TGCGCCAGCAGTCCCTCAACCGGGCGGGACTATACGGGGGAGCAGTACTTC. This codes for CASSPSTGRDYTGEQYF.

The CDR3: CASSLSGRNTEAFF. CDR3 in DNA: TGTGCCAGCAGCTTATCCGGGAGGAACACTGAAGCTTTCTTT. The rearrangement links TRBV7-3 to TRBJ1-1; D is unresolved. CDR3 length: 14 residues. V lost 2 bases to trimming and J lost 1 base, with 8 bases between them. Germline V CDR1 and CDR2: SGHTA, FQGTGA. The whole variable domain, filled in from reference TRBV7-3 and TRBJ1-1, reads GAGVSQTPSNKVTEKGKYVELRCDPISGHTALYWYRQSLGQGPEFLIYFQGTGAADDSGLPNDRFFAVRPEGSVSTLKIQRTERGDSAVYLCASSLSGRNTEAFFGQGTRLTVV.

The chain recombines TRBV4-2 with TRBJ2-7; D may correspond to TRBD1 or TRBD2 (5 bases each). The CDR3 totals 16 residues. Germline CDR1 is LGHNA and CDR2 is YNFKEQ. The V end was cut by 0 bases, the J end by 1 base, with 13 bases between. CDR3 nucleotide sequence: TGTGCCAGCAGCCAAGAGATTGGCAGGGAGTCCTACGAGCAGTACTTC. Its translation is CASSQEIGRESYEQYF.

This chain uses TRBV25-1 with TRBJ2-7, with D maybe TRBD2 (5 bases). CDR3 length equals 12 residues. Germline CDR1 is MGHDK and CDR2 is SYGVNS. Trimming took 4 bases from V and 4 from J, leaving 8 bases between them. CDR3 bases: TGTGCCAGCAGTGGAACTAGTTACGAGCAGTACTTC. Its protein product is CASSGTSYEQYF.

This clone was seen a handful of times. J is TRBJ1-2 and V is TRBV6-1, with 7 positions matching TRBD1. Germline V lookup: CDR1 MNHNS, CDR2 SASEGT. The CDR3 extends over 12 amino acids. Germline trimming cut 8 bases from V and 7 bases from J; bases unmatched to any gene: 7. DNA of the CDR3: TGTGCCAGCCAAACAGGGGTTCGTGGCTACACCTTC. Amino acid sequence: CASQTGVRGYTF.

The V and J genes are TRBV2 and TRBJ1-5, with D unresolved. V was cut by 2 bases and J by 0 bases, with 8 bases left in between. Germline CDR1 SNHLY, CDR2 FYNNEI. This CDR3 has 15 residues. CDR3 residues: CASSELGNSNQPQHF. CDR3 bases: TGTGCCAGCAGTGAACTGGGGAATAGCAATCAGCCCCAGCATTTT.

This chain joins TRBV4-3 and TRBJ1-4; D ambiguous. The CDR3 covers 13 residues. Germline CDR1 and CDR2: LGHNA and YSLEER. Between the trimmed V and J ends, which lost 4 bases and 5 bases, there was a span of 8 bases. This CDR3 reads CASSPVPNEKLFF. CDR3 DNA sequence: TGCGCCAGCAGCCCAGTCCCAAATGAAAAACTGTTTTTT.

In the case of this clone: Sequence at one end of the junction differs from germline and may be a read error. This chain uses TRBV11-2 with TRBJ2-7; possibly TRBD1 for D (5 bases). Germline CDR1 and CDR2: SGHAT and FQNNGV. The CDR3 consists of 15 residues. This CDR3 reads CASTLRAGPTYEQYF. The CDR3, as DNA: TGTGCCAGCACCTTAAGAGCAGGGCCTACCTACGAGCAGTACTTC.

V and J are TRBV25-1 and TRBJ2-5; D tentatively fits TRBD1 or TRBD2 (7 bases each). The V gene lost 4 bases and the J gene lost 2 bases, with 14 bases spanning the gap. The CDR3 length is 15 residues. The germline V gene encodes CDR1 MGHDK and CDR2 SYGVNS. This CDR3 is CASSGGRGPQETQYF. CDR3 nucleotide sequence: TGTGCCAGCAGTGGGGGGAGGGGGCCACAAGAGACCCAGTACTTC.

J is TRBJ1-1 and V is TRBV5-6; D not certain. The ends were cut back, 2 bases at V and 0 bases at J, with 8 bases in the middle. Germline V gene lookup returns CDR1 SGHDT and CDR2 YYEEEE. The CDR3 is 14 amino acids. This CDR3 reads CASSFGRMNTEAFF. The DNA of the CDR3 is TGTGCCAGCAGCTTTGGACGTATGAACACTGAAGCTTTCTTT.

The chain uses TRBV5-4 and TRBJ1-1, with TRBD1 matching 7 bases. The junction had 7 bases not matched to a gene; V was cut back by 4 bases and J by 1 base. The CDR3 is made up of 15 amino acids. CDR1 SGHNT and CDR2 YYREEE come from the germline V gene (reference sequence). The CDR3 DNA sequence: TGTGCCAGCAGCCTAGGAGGGGGCCGGAACACTGAAGCTTTCTTT. Protein: CASSLGGGRNTEAFF.

The rearrangement links TRBV6-4 to TRBJ2-3; 8 positions match TRBD1. There are 15 residues in the CDR3. Trimming removed 0 bases from V and 3 bases from J; junction bases left unmatched: 2. Germline lookup yields CDR1 MRHNA and CDR2 SNTAGT. The CDR3 nucleotides are TGTGCCAGCAGTGACTCCGGACAGGGTACAGATACGCAGTATTTT. It specifies CASSDSGQGTDTQYF.

The chain has TRBV30 and TRBJ1-2; no definite D call. CDR3 length equals 14 residues. Looked up from germline, CDR1 is GTSNPN and CDR2 is SVGIG (reference sequence). The V gene lost 0 bases and the J gene lost 3 bases, with 11 bases spanning the gap. The DNA for the CDR3 is TGTGCCTGGAGTGTAAGTGGCGCCCACTATGGCTACACCTTC. Its translation is CAWSVSGAHYGYTF.

This clone has just a few counts. The chain couples TRBV7-9 to TRBJ1-2; a weak D match, TRBD1 (6 bases). CDR3 length equals 14 residues. The V gene lost 6 bases and the J gene lost 7 bases, with 18 bases spanning the gap. CDR1 is SEHNR, CDR2 FQNEAQ, per germline (reference sequence). CDR3 residues: CASRSSGGLSGYTF. The CDR3 nucleotides read TGTGCCAGCAGGTCTAGCGGGGGGCTGAGTGGCTACACCTTC.

J is TRBJ2-3 and V is TRBV30, with 11 nucleotides matching TRBD2. The CDR3 sequence is 16 residues long. V dropped 4 bases and J dropped 1; count of bases not matched to a gene: 7. Germline V gives CDR1 GTSNPN, CDR2 SVGIG (reference sequence). The CDR3 region has the DNA TGTGCCTGGAATTTAGCGGGAGGGCCTGGCACAGATACGCAGTATTTT. Residues: CAWNLAGGPGTDTQYF.

The chain has TRBV5-1 and TRBJ2-2; TRBD2 matches 9 bases. Losses at the gene ends were 6 bases for V and 1 base for J; bases not matched to a gene: 1. This CDR3 is built from 14 residues. Looked up from germline, CDR1 is SGHRS and CDR2 is YFSETQ. As DNA, the CDR3 is TGCGCCAGCAAAGCGGGAGGGAACACCGGGGAGCTGTTTTTT. Its protein product is CASKAGGNTGELFF.

The genes are TRBV30 and TRBJ2-1; maybe TRBD1 (6 bases). The V end was cut by 4 bases, the J end by 1 base, with 8 bases between. There are 13 residues in the CDR3. Germline CDR1 is GTSNPN and CDR2 is SVGIG (reference sequence). The CDR3 loop is CAWKQGSYNEQFF. DNA of the CDR3: TGTGCCTGGAAACAGGGTTCCTACAATGAGCAGTTCTTC.

The chain couples TRBV27 to TRBJ1-2; a weak D match, TRBD1 (6 bases). In germline, CDR1 is MNHEY, CDR2 SMNVEV (reference sequence). The CDR3 length is 14 residues. V was shortened by 6 bases and J by 8 bases, with 19 bases between the two germline ends. CDR3 sequence reads: CASSTDSRFGGYTF. The CDR3 coding sequence is TGTGCCAGCAGCACGGACAGCCGATTTGGCGGCTACACCTTC.

This rearrangement joins TRBV7-2 to TRBJ2-2; D perhaps matches TRBD1 (6 bases). Trimming pared 7 bases from V and 10 bases from J, leaving 22 bases between. CDR3 length: 15 residues. The germline gives CDR1 SGHTA, CDR2 FQGNSA. The CDR3 loop reads CASTFPVGATSELFF. CDR3 sequence (DNA): TGTGCCAGCACCTTCCCTGTGGGGGCGACCTCGGAGCTGTTTTTT.

The rearrangement uses TRBV6-1 and TRBJ2-7; TRBD2 agrees at 9 bases. Per the germline V gene, CDR1 is MNHNS and CDR2 is SASEGT. The ends lost 0 bases at V and 10 bases at J; junction bases unmatched: 4. This CDR3 comprises 13 residues. For the CDR3, the DNA is TGTGCCAGCAGTGAAGCAAGACTAGCGGTACAGTACTTC. Its translation: CASSEARLAVQYF.

The chain has TRBV6-5 and TRBJ2-7; D is uncertain. V was pared by 7 bases and J by 7 bases, with 11 bases between. CDR3 length: 11 amino acids. CDR1 and CDR2 (germline): MNHEY, SVGAGI. The CDR3 DNA follows: TGTGCCAGCAAAGTAAACACTGAGCAGTACTTC. Translation gives CASKVNTEQYF.

The table lists this clone with many counts. CDR3 sequence (DNA): TGTGCCTGGAGGTCCCCAAGGAGGAACACCGGGGAGCTGTTTTTT. Residues: CAWRSPRRNTGELFF. This chain joins TRBV30 and TRBJ2-2; D unresolved. Germline V gene sequence: CDR1 GTSNPN, CDR2 SVGIG (reference sequence). V lost 3 bases and J lost 1, with 12 bases in between. The CDR3 sequence is 15 residues long.

The V and J genes are TRBV5-1 and TRBJ2-1, with D possibly matching TRBD1 (6 bases). Germline CDR1 SGHRS, CDR2 YFSETQ. There are 15 residues in the CDR3. V lost 0 bases and J 2 bases, leaving 9 bases between the germline ends. The CDR3, as DNA: TGCGCCAGCAGCTTGGTAACAGGGACCTACAATGAGCAGTTCTTC. Translated, it gives CASSLVTGTYNEQFF.

CDR3 bases: TGTGCCAGCAGCTTAGATCCCTGGGGAGAGACCCAGTACTTC. Translation gives CASSLDPWGETQYF. This chain links TRBV11-3 with TRBJ2-5; unclear D gene. Looked up from germline, CDR1 is SGHNT and CDR2 is YENEEA. Trimming removed 0 bases at V and 4 bases at J, with 9 bases between. The CDR3 sequence is 14 residues long.

This sequence joins TRBV7-6 and TRBJ1-5; no clear D. Germline V lookup: CDR1 SGHVS, CDR2 FNYEAQ. V lost 2 bases, J lost 0 bases, and 11 bases lay in between. The CDR3 is 16 amino acids. The CDR3 spells CASSLMARSSNQPQHF. The CDR3 DNA reads as TGTGCCAGCAGCTTAATGGCCAGAAGTAGCAATCAGCCCCAGCATTTT.

The rearrangement joins TRBV4-1 to TRBJ2-1; the match to TRBD2 covers 10 bases. The CDR3 length is 15 residues. Per germline, CDR1 MGHRA and CDR2 YSYEKL. The trim removed 4 bases at V and 0 bases at J, leaving 0 bases unmatched. The CDR3 is CASSPSGSSYNEQFF. DNA of the CDR3: TGCGCCAGCAGCCCTAGCGGGAGCTCCTACAATGAGCAGTTCTTC.

The J gene is TRBJ1-4, the V gene TRBV7-9; TRBD1 is a possible D gene (5 bases). V was pared by 5 bases and J by 8 bases, with 9 bases between. This CDR3 contains 12 residues. Germline V gene lookup returns CDR1 SEHNR and CDR2 FQNEAQ (reference sequence). The CDR3 DNA reads as TGTGCCAGCAGCCCCCAGGGAGAAAAACTGTTTTTT. It specifies CASSPQGEKLFF. The full variable domain, rest sourced from reference TRBV7-9 and TRBJ1-4, is DTGVSQNPRHKITKRGQNVTFRCDPISEHNRLYWYRQTLGQGPEFLTYFQNEAQLEKSRLLSDRFSAERPKGSFSTLEIQRTEQGDSAMYLCASSPQGEKLFFGSGTQLSVL.

This clone has only a few counts. V gene TRBV4-2 combines with J gene TRBJ2-7; 11 bases line up with TRBD2. Germline V CDR1 and CDR2: LGHNA, YNFKEQ. Losses at the gene ends were 0 bases for V and 9 bases for J; bases not matched to a gene: 7. The CDR3 length is 15 residues. The chain's CDR3 is CASSQDTGLAGRQYF. For the CDR3, the DNA is TGTGCCAGCAGCCAAGACACAGGACTAGCGGGTCGGCAGTACTTC.